The next 5 T cell receptor beta chains were all read from a single sample in a study of control samples from healthy donors and cancer patients. Generated by immunoSEQ multiplex PCR, the TCRdb table keeps only in-frame clones and is missing some. This sample has about 55,000 clones, with 70% to 90% found just once. Material: blood. These receptors all stem from a man aged 50 or older in good health.

The rearrangement uses TRBV3-1 (or the pseudogene TRBV3-2) and TRBJ1-1, with no clear D. Germline assignment: CDR1 LGHDT and CDR2 YNNKEL (reference sequence). This CDR3 is 14 amino acids long. V lost 1 base and J lost 6, with 12 bases in between. The CDR3 DNA is TGTGCCAGCAGCCAAGGTCCCCGGAGCCCTGAAGCTTTCTTT. Translated, it gives CASSQGPRSPEAFF.

The genes are TRBV11-3 and TRBJ1-1, with 9 bases fitting TRBD1. The CDR3 runs to 14 residues. V dropped 6 bases and J dropped 3; count of bases not matched to a gene: 5. The germline CDR1 and CDR2 sequences are SGHNT and YENEEA. The CDR3 reads CASRRQGGDTEAFF. The CDR3 nucleotides read TGTGCCAGCAGGAGACAGGGGGGCGACACTGAAGCTTTCTTT.

The chain combines TRBV7-8 with TRBJ2-7; D call uncertain. Looked up from germline, CDR1 is SGHVS and CDR2 is FQNEAQ. Between the trimmed V and J ends, which lost 1 base and 3 bases, there was a span of 7 bases. The CDR3 sequence is 13 residues long. CDR3 nucleotides: TGTGCCAGCAGCTTAGGTGGATACTACGAGCAGTACTTC. This encodes CASSLGGYYEQYF.

In its sample, this clone was seen a few times. The chain is built from TRBV19 and TRBJ1-3; the D gene is possibly TRBD1 (5 bases). Germline values: CDR1 LNHDA, CDR2 SQIVND (reference sequence). The CDR3 has 15 residues. Trimming pared 1 base from V and 4 bases from J, leaving 11 bases between. The chain's CDR3 is CASSIGGGGGNTIYF. CDR3 DNA sequence: TGTGCCAGTAGTATAGGCGGCGGGGGAGGAAACACCATATATTTT.

The chain joins TRBV18 to TRBJ2-7; 8 bases map to TRBD1. Germline values: CDR1 KGHSH, CDR2 LQKENI. V lost 6 bases, J lost 9 bases, and 16 bases stayed unmatched. The CDR3 sequence is 15 residues long. The CDR3 region is CASSRADRATTSQYF. CDR3 nucleotides: TGTGCCAGCTCCCGAGCGGACAGGGCGACTACGTCGCAGTACTTC.